This T cell receptor beta chain was sequenced in a study of memory CD4+ T cells and cytomegalovirus serostatus. Germline V gives CDR1 LNHNV, CDR2 YYDKDF (reference sequence). V gave up 6 bases and J gave up 5 bases, with 22 bases separating them. CDR3 length: 16 amino acids. Profiled with immunoSEQ multiplex PCR; TCRdb holds only in-frame clones, not every one. The sample shows 40,000 to 45,000 clones, 76% of them seen only once. The sort gate was single viable CD3+CD4+CD8-CD45RO+ cells for memory CD4+ T cells. This chain links TRBV15 with TRBJ2-5; D is ambiguous. The sequencing sample was made of memory CD4+ T cells from blood. This sequence originates from an adult in good health and CMV-seronegative. In DNA, the CDR3 is TGTGCCACCAGTAATCTACGGACCGCTCCTGGGGAGACCCAGTACTTC. The encoded protein is CATSNLRTAPGETQYF.